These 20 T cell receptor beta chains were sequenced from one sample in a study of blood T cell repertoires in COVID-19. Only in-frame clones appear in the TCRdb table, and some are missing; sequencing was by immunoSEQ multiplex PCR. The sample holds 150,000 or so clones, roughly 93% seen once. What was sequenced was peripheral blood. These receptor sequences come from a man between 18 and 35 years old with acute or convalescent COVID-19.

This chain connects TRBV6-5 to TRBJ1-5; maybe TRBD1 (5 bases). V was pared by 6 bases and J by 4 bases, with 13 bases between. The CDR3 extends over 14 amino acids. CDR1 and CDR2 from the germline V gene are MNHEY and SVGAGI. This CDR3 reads CASRGGGTNQPQHF. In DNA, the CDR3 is TGTGCCAGCAGGGGCGGGGGGACTAATCAGCCCCAGCATTTT.

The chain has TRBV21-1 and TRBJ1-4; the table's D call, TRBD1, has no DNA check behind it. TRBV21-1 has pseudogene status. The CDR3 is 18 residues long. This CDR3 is CASSKRGRAGGWGEKLFF. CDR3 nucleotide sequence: TGTGCCAGCAGCAAAAGGGGCCGTGCAGGGGGTTGGGGTGAAAAACTGTTTTTT.

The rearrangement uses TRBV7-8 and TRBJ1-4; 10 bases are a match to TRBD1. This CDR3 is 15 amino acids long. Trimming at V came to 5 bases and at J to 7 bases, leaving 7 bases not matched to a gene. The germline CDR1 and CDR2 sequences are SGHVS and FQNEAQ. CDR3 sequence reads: CASSPDRGTGEKLFF. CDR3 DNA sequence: TGTGCCAGCAGCCCGGACAGGGGGACAGGTGAAAAACTGTTTTTT.

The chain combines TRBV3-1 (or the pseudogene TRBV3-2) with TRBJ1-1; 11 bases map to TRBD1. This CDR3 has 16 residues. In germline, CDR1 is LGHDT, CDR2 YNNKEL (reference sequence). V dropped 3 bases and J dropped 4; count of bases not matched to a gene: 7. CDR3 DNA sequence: TGTGCCAGCAGCCAGGGCGGACAGGGGGCGCGCACTGAAGCTTTCTTT. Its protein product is CASSQGGQGARTEAFF.

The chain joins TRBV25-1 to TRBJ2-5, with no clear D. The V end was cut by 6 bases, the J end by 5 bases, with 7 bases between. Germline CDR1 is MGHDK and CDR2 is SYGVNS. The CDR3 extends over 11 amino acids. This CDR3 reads CASRAGETQYF. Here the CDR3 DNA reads TGTGCCAGCAGGGCCGGGGAGACCCAGTACTTC.

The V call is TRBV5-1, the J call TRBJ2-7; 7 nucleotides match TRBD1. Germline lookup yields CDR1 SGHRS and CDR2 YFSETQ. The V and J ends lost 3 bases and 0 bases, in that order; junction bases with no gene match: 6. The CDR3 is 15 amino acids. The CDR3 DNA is TGCGCCAGCAGCTCCTACAGGGGTAGCTCCTACGAGCAGTACTTC. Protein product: CASSSYRGSSYEQYF.

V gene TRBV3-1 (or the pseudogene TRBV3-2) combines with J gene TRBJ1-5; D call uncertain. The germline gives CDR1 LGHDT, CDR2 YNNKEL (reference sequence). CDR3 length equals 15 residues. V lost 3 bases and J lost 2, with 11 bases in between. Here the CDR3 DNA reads TGTGCCAGCAGCCACGGGAGGGTGGGCAATCAGCCCCAGCATTTT. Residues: CASSHGRVGNQPQHF.

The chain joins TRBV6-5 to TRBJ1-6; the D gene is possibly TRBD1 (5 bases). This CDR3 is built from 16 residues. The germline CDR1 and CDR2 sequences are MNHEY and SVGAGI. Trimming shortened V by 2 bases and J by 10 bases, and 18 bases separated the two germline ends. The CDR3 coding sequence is TGTGCCAGCAGTTACACCAGGGTATATCTGGGATCACCCCTCCACTTT. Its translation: CASSYTRVYLGSPLHF.

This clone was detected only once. The CDR3 sequence: CASSRQLAGVSYNEQFF. As DNA, the CDR3 is TGTGCCAGCAGCCGACAACTAGCGGGCGTCTCCTACAATGAGCAGTTCTTC. V usage is TRBV7-9 and J usage is TRBJ2-1, with TRBD2 matching over 9 bases. The V gene end was trimmed by 5 bases and the J gene end by 0 bases; junction bases not matched to a gene: 8. The CDR3 is 17 residues long. Germline V gene sequence: CDR1 SEHNR, CDR2 FQNEAQ (reference sequence). Filled out from reference TRBV7-9 and TRBJ2-1, the complete variable domain reads DTGVSQNPRHKITKRGQNVTFRCDPISEHNRLYWYRQTLGQGPEFLTYFQNEAQLEKSRLLSDRFSAERPKGSFSTLEIQRTEQGDSAMYLCASSRQLAGVSYNEQFFGPGTRLTVL.

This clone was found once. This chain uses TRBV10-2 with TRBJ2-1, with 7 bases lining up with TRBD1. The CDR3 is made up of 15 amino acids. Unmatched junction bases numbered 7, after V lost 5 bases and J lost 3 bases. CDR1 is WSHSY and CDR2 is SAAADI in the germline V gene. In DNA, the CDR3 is TGCGCCAGCAGTCTCGACAGGGAGCTCTACAATGAGCAGTTCTTC. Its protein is CASSLDRELYNEQFF.

The CDR3: CASSPRTGVAYEQYF. CDR3 sequence (DNA): TGCGCCAGCAGCCCCCGGACAGGGGTCGCCTACGAGCAGTACTTC. The chain is built from TRBV5-1 and TRBJ2-7; TRBD1 matches at 9 bases. The V gene end was trimmed by 4 bases and the J gene end by 2 bases; junction bases not matched to a gene: 7. CDR3 size: 15 residues. Germline V gives CDR1 SGHRS, CDR2 YFSETQ.

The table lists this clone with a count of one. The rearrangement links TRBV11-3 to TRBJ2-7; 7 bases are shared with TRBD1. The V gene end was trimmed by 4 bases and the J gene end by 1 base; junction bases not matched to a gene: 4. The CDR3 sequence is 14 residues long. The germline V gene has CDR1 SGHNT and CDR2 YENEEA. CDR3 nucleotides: TGTGCCAGCAGCTCGGGACAGAATTCCTACGAGCAGTACTTC. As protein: CASSSGQNSYEQYF.

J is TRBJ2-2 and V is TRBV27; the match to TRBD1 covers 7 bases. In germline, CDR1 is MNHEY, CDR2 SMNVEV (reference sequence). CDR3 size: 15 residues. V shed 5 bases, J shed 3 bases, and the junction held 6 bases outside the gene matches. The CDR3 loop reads CASSKPGTDTGELFF. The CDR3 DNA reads TGTGCCAGCAGTAAACCCGGGACAGACACCGGGGAGCTGTTTTTT.

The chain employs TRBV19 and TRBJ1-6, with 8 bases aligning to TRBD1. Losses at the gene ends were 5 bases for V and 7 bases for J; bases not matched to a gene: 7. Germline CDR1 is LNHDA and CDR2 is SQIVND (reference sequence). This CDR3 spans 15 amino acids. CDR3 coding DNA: TGTGCCAGTAGTGTCGACAGGGGATGGAATTCACCCCTCCACTTT. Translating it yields CASSVDRGWNSPLHF.

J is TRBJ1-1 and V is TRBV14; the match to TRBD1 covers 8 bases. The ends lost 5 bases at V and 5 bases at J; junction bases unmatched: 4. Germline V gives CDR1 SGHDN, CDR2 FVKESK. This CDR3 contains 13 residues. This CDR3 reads CASSLQGGTEAFF. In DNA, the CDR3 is TGTGCCAGCAGCTTACAGGGGGGAACTGAAGCTTTCTTT.

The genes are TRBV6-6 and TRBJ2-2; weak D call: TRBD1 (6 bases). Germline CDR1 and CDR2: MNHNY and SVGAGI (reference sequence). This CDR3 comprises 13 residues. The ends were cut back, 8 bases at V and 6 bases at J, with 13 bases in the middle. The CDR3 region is CASQLTGAGELFF. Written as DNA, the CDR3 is TGTGCCAGCCAACTGACAGGAGCCGGGGAGCTGTTTTTT.

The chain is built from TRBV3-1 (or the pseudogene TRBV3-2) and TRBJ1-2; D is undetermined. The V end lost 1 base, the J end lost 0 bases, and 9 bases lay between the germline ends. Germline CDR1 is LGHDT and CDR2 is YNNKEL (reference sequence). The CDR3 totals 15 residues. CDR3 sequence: CASSQGRGSNYGYTF. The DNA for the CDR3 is TGTGCCAGCAGCCAAGGCCGGGGTTCTAACTATGGCTACACCTTC.

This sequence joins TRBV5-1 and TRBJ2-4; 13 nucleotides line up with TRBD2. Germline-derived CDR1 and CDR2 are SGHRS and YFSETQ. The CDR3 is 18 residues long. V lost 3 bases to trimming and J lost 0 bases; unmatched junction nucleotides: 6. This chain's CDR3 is CASSYGLAGELAKNIQYF. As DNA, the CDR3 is TGCGCCAGCAGCTATGGACTAGCGGGAGAATTAGCCAAAAACATTCAGTACTTC.

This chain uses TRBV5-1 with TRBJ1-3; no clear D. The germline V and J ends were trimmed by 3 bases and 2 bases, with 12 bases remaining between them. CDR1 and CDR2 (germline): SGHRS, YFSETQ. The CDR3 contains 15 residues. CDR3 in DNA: TGCGCCAGCAGCTCCAAACCCACGGCTGGAAACACCATATATTTT. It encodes CASSSKPTAGNTIYF.

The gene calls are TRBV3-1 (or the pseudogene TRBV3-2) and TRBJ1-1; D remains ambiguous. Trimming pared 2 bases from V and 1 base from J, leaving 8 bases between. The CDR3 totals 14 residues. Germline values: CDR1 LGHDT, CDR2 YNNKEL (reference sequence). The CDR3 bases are TGTGCCAGCAGCCAACCCCCCTCGAACACTGAAGCTTTCTTT. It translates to CASSQPPSNTEAFF.